Listed below are T cell receptor beta chains from one sample, sequenced in a study of regulatory T cells in long-lasting Graves disease. TCRdb analysed the multiplex PCR reads with MiXCR anew, one entry per CDR3 protein. The sample carries under 450,000 distinct CDR3 sequences, about a quarter recorded once. This material consisted of peripheral blood mononuclear cells (PBMCs), taken when the disease was refractory, from a patient treated with antithyroid drugs. These receptors were taken from a female donor with Graves disease. Both conserved end residues are part of each CDR3.

TRBJ2-7 | TRBV6-5 | CASSYSPGSSYEQYF
TRBJ2-2 | TRBV6-2/TRBV6-3 | CASGPVETGELFF
TRBJ2-5 | TRBV7-2 | CASRPGLARETQYF
TRBJ2-2 | TRBV29-1 | CSVEGPGITGELFF
TRBJ2-5 | TRBV19 | CASSSWTSGTQETQYF
TRBJ1-1 | TRBV28 | CASSSRGDNTEAFF
TRBJ1-5 | TRBV18 | CASSPQAASNQPQHF
TRBJ2-2 | TRBV19 | CASSISRTGDTGELFF
TRBJ1-5 | TRBV18 | CASSPGWDQPQHF
TRBJ2-5 | TRBV29-1 | CSVEGLGLETQYF
TRBJ2-7 | TRBV6-1 | CATTRDTYYEQYF
TRBJ1-3 | TRBV20-1 | CSARDRDRGLGNTIYF
TRBJ2-7 | TRBV7-2 | CASSQEVTRSSYEQYF
TRBJ2-1 | TRBV7-9 | CASSFSGGEQFF
TRBJ1-1 | TRBV27 | CASSLWVGTEAFF
TRBJ1-1 | TRBV5-5 | CASRSGNMNTEAFF
TRBJ2-5 | TRBV29-1 | CSVEHGWKTQYF
TRBJ1-1 | TRBV13 | CASSLSGGWSRTEAFF
TRBJ2-7 | TRBV9 | CASSVTGTPSGEQYF
TRBJ1-2 | TRBV7-2 | CASSLVTHRGYTF
TRBJ2-7 | TRBV20-1 | CSARDWASGRYEQYF
TRBJ2-5 | TRBV29-1 | CSVDGAGGPQETQYF
TRBJ1-1 | TRBV2 | CASSGQQGSHTEAFF
TRBJ1-1 | TRBV27 | CASSLTGVSAEAFF
TRBJ2-5 | TRBV20-1 | CSARLAGRGETQYF
TRBJ2-2 | TRBV12-3/TRBV12-4 | CAQGSNTGELFF
TRBJ1-6 | TRBV19 | CASSTRTENSPLHF
TRBJ1-2 | TRBV30 | CAWQDSGTNYGYTF
TRBJ2-4 | TRBV7-8 | CASSLAQGHSLGDIQYF
TRBJ2-7 | TRBV11-3 | CASSLGPPGEQYF
TRBJ1-1 | TRBV7-9 | CASSLDLTLNTEAFF
TRBJ2-1 | TRBV6-1 | CASSERGGAGNEQFF
TRBJ2-2 | TRBV6-1 | CASSDLGLNTGELFF
TRBJ1-5 | TRBV30 | CAWDTNSNQPQHF
TRBJ2-7 | TRBV2 | CASTGQSPYEQYF
TRBJ2-2 | TRBV12-3/TRBV12-4 | CASSVTGELFF
TRBJ2-7 | TRBV28 | CASSLGHRYEQYF
TRBJ1-1 | TRBV4-1 | CASSQEKWAGTEAFF
TRBJ2-7 | TRBV2 | CASTTDSSYEQYF
TRBJ1-2 | TRBV20-1 | CSASARATGNYGYTF
TRBJ2-6 | TRBV7-2 | CASSSELSGANVLTF
TRBJ2-2 | TRBV19 | CASRETSGLNTGELFF
TRBJ1-1 | TRBV12-3/TRBV12-4 | CASSEQGLGNTEAFF
TRBJ2-6 | TRBV11-1 | CASSRSASLSGANVLTF
TRBJ2-4 | TRBV13 | CASSLAGDASVIQYF
TRBJ2-7 | TRBV7-2 | CASSIRPGLAGFSYEQYF
TRBJ2-3 | TRBV5-4 | CASSFTGPTDTQYF
TRBJ2-7 | TRBV12-3/TRBV12-4 | CASSLGRSPTDYEQYF
TRBJ1-1 | TRBV6-4 | CASSPLPGNTEAFF
TRBJ1-2 | TRBV29-1 | CSTRDRNYGYTF
TRBJ1-2 | TRBV20-1 | CSARDSVRRGQDGYTF
TRBJ1-5 | TRBV7-2 | CASSSTGYQPQHF
TRBJ1-4 | TRBV10-3 | CAIRQGPTNEKLFF
TRBJ1-5 | TRBV29-1 | CSVLQEGNQPQHF